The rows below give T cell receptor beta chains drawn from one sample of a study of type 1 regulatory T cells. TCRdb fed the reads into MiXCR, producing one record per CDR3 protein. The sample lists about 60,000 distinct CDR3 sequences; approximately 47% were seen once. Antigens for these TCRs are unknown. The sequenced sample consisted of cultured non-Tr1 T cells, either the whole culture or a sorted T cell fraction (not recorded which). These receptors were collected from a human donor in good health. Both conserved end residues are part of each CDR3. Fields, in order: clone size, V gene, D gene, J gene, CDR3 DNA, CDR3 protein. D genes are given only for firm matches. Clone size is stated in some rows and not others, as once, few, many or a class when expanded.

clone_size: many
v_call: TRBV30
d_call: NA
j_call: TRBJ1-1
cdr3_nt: TGTGCCTGGGGGGGGTTTACTGAAGCTTTCTTT
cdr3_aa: CAWGGFTEAFF

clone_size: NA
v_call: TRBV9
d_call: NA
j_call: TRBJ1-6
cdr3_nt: TGTGCCAGCAGCGTAGGGGGGATCAATTCACCCCTCCACTTT
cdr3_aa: CASSVGGINSPLHF

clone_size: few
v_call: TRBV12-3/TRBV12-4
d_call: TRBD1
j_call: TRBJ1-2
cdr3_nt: TGTGCCAGCACCCCCGGACAGGGGTATGGCTACACCTTC
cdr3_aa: CASTPGQGYGYTF

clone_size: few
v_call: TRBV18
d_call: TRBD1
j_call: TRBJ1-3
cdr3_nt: TGTGCCAGCTCACCAAAACAGGGGGCGCAGGGAAACACCATATATTTT
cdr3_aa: CASSPKQGAQGNTIYF

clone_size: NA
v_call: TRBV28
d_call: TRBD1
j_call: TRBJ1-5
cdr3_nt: TGTGCCGGACAGGGGGAGGATCAGCCCCAGCATTTT
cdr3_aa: CAGQGEDQPQHF

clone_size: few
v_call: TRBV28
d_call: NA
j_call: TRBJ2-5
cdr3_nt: TGTGCCAGCAGGATGTCCGGGGGACGTGGACAAGAGACCCAGTACTTC
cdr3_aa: CASRMSGGRGQETQYF

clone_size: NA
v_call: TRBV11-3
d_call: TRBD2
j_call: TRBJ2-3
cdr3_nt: TGTGCCAGCAGCGCATCCGGGACTAGGGCAGATACGCAGTATTTT
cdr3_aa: CASSASGTRADTQYF

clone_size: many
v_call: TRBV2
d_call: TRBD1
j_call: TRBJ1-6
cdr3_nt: TGTGCCAACTCCAGGGGGCTTGGGTTTTCACCCCTCCACTTT
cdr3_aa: CANSRGLGFSPLHF

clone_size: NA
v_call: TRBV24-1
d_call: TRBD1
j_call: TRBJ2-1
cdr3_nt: TGTGCCACCGGGGACAGAGAATACAATGAGCAGTTCTTC
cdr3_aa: CATGDREYNEQFF

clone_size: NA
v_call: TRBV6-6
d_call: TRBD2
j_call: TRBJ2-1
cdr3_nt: TGTGCCAGCAGTTCCAGATCAGCGGGGGCCTACCACCATGAGCAGTTCTTC
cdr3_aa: CASSSRSAGAYHHEQFF

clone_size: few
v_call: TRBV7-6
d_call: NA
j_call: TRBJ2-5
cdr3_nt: TGTGCCAGCAGCTTAGTTCTGGGGGAGACCCAGTACTTC
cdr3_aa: CASSLVLGETQYF

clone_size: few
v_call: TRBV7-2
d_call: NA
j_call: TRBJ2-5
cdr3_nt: TGTGCCAGCAGCTTAGTGTCGGATCCTTCCGAGACCCAGTACTTC
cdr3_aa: CASSLVSDPSETQYF

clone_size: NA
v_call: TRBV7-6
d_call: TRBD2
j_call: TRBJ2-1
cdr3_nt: TGTGCCAGCAGAAGACTAGCGGGGGGGTCCCCCAGTGAGCAGTTCTTC
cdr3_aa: CASRRLAGGSPSEQFF

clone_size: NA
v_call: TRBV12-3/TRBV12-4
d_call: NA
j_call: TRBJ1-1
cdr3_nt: TGTGCCAGCAGGCCGTATAACACTGAAGCTTTCTTT
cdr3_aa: CASRPYNTEAFF

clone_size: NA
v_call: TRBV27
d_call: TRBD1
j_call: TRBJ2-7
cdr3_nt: TGTGCCAGCTGTTTGGGACTCGGGACAGGGTGGGACGAGCAGTACTTC
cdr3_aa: CASCLGLGTGWDEQYF

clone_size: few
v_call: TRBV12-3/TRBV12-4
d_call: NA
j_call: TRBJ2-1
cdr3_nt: TGTGCCAGCAGTTTAGGGACACCGGAGCAGTTCTTC
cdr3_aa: CASSLGTPEQFF

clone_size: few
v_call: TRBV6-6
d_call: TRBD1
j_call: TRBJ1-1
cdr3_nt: TGTGCCAGCAGTAGAAACAGGGGCACTGAAGCTTTCTTT
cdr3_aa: CASSRNRGTEAFF

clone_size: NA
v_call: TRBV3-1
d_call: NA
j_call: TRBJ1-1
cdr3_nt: TGTGCCAGCAGCCCTTACAGGGATAACACTGAAGCTTTCTTT
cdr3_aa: CASSPYRDNTEAFF

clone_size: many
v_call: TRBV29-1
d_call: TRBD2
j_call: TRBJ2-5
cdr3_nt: TGCAGCGCGACAGTGGCAGGGAGGGCGGAGACCCAGTACTTC
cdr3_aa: CSATVAGRAETQYF

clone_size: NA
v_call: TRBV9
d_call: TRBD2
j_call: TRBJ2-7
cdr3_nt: TGTGCCAGCAGCGGCGGGGGGAGCTCCTACGAGCAGTACTTC
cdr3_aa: CASSGGGSSYEQYF

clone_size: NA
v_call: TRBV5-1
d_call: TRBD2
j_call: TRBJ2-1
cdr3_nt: TGCGCCAGCAGCCTGAACCCCCTAGCGGGGGGGCCTGGGGAGCAGTTCTTC
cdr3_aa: CASSLNPLAGGPGEQFF

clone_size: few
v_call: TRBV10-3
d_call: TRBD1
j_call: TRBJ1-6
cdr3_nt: TGTGCCATCAGGGAAAGCGGGACAGGGGCCTCACCCCTCCACTTT
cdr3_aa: CAIRESGTGASPLHF

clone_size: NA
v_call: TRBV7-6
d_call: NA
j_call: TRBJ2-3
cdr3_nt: TGTGCCAGCAGCTTAGAACAAATCACAGATACGCAGTATTTT
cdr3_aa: CASSLEQITDTQYF

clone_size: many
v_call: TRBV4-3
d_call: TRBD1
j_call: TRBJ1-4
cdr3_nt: TGCGCCAGCAGCCAAGATCAGGCCGGGACAGGTGGAACTAATGAAAAACTGTTTTTT
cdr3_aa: CASSQDQAGTGGTNEKLFF

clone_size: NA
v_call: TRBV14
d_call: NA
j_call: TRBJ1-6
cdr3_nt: TGTGCCAGCAGCCAAGAAGCCGGGGGCGGATCACCCCTCCACTTT
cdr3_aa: CASSQEAGGGSPLHF

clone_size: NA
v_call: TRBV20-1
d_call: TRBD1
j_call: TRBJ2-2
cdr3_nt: TGCAGTGCTGCCGCAGGGGGCAGGAACACCGGGGAGCTGTTTTTT
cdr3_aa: CSAAAGGRNTGELFF